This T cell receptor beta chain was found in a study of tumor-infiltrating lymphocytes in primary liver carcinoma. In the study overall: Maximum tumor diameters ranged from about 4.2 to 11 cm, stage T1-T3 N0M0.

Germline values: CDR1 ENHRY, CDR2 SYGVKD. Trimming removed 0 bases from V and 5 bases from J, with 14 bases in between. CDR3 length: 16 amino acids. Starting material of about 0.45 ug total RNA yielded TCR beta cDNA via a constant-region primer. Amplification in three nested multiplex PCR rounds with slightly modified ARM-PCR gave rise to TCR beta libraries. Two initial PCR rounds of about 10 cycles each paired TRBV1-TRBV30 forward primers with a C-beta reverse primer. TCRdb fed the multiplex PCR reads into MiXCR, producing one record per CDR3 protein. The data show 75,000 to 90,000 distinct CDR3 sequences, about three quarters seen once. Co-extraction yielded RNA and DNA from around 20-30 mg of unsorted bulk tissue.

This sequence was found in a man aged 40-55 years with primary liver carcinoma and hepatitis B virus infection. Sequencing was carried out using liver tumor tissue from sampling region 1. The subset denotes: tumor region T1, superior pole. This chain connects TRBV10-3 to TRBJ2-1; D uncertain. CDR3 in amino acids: CAISESIGQGDNEQFF. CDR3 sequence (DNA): TGTGCCATCAGTGAGTCGATCGGCCAAGGCGACAATGAGCAGTTCTTC.